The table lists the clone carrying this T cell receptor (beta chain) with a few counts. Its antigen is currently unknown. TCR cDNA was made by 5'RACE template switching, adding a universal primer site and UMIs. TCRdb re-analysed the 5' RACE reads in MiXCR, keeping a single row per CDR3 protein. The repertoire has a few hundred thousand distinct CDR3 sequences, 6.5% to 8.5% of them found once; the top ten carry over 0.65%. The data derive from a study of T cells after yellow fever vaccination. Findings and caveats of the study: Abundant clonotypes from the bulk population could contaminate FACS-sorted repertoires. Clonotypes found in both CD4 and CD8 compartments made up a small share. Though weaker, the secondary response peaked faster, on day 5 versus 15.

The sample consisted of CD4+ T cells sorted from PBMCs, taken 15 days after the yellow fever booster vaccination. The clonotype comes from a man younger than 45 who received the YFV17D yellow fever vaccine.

CDR3 bases: TGTGCCAGCAGCTTAGTGGGGACAGGGGGCGCGTTGACCGGGGAGCTGTTTTTT. This encodes CASSLVGTGGALTGELFF. This chain connects TRBV7-8 to TRBJ2-2, with 12 bases fitting TRBD1. V shed 1 base, J shed 5 bases, and the junction held 8 bases outside the gene matches. There are 18 residues in the CDR3. CDR1 is SGHVS and CDR2 is FQNEAQ in the germline V gene.